Below are 21 T cell receptor beta chains sequenced from a single sample in a study of T cell repertoires in cytomegalovirus infection (dated by TCRdb to between 2017 and 2020). These reads were obtained on an Illumina HiSeq 1500. TCRdb cleaned the public reads at Q25 with fastp, built clones with MiXCR and kept in-frame beta chains. Rows are unified per CDR3 protein, each entry keeping the most common DNA and genes. Within this sample are about 150,000 distinct CDR3 sequences, with more than 15% of them counted one time only. Of the sample, roughly 20% falls within the top ten clones. Source material: CD8+ T cells from PBMCs. These receptors were taken from a human donor in good health (CMV status not recorded). Some clones in this sample may be carry-over from other donors' samples.

Only one count was recorded for this clonotype. This chain links TRBV29-1 with TRBJ2-3; 8 nucleotides agree with TRBD2. The CDR3 is 15 amino acids. The germline CDR1 and CDR2 sequences are SQVTM and ANQGSEA. J was trimmed by 4 bases and V by 6 bases; bases with no gene match: 12. CDR3 in DNA: TGCAGCGTCGAACGGCGGGGGGACTCTTCAGATACGCAGTATTTT. This gives the protein CSVERRGDSSDTQYF.

The chain has TRBV23-1 and TRBJ2-7, with 9 nucleotides matching TRBD1. TRBV23-1 is given ORF status, its function remaining uncertain. V shed 10 bases and J 3 bases; nucleotides not matched to a gene: 10. The CDR3 covers 14 residues. In nucleotides, the CDR3 is TGCGCCACCCCGAAGGGACAGGGTTGCTACGAGCAGTACTTC. It specifies CATPKGQGCYEQYF.

This clonotype was seen more than once but under ten times. J is TRBJ2-1 and V is TRBV29-1; TRBD2 matches 10 bases. The germline V gene encodes CDR1 SQVTM and CDR2 ANQGSEA. The CDR3 contains 13 residues. With 6 bases clipped from V and 1 base from J, the junction kept 0 bases outside the gene matches. The CDR3 DNA follows: TGCAGCGTAGCGGGAGGGTCCTACAATGAGCAGTTCTTC. Residues: CSVAGGSYNEQFF.

This sequence joins TRBV7-9 and TRBJ2-7, with D tentatively TRBD1 (5 bases). V was clipped by 5 bases and J by 0 bases, with 14 bases between them. The CDR3 has 15 amino acids. Germline CDR1 is SEHNR and CDR2 is FQNEAQ (reference sequence). The CDR3 protein is CASSPRTWSSYEQYF. The CDR3 region has the DNA TGTGCCAGCAGCCCACGGACATGGAGCTCCTACGAGCAGTACTTC.

This clonotype has only one observation. CDR3 loop: CASSPDRPGGDEQFF. Written as DNA, the CDR3 is TGTGCCAGCAGCCCTGACAGGCCTGGCGGGGATGAGCAGTTCTTC. The chain joins TRBV5-5 to TRBJ2-1; D tentatively reads TRBD1 or TRBD2 (6 bases each). This CDR3 is built from 15 residues. The germline gives CDR1 SGHKS, CDR2 YYEKEE (reference sequence). V gave up 4 bases and J gave up 8 bases, with 19 bases separating them.

The chain's CDR3 is CASSPGTEMNTEAFF. The DNA of the CDR3 is TGTGCCAGCAGTCCCGGGACAGAGATGAACACTGAAGCTTTCTTT. This chain connects TRBV28 to TRBJ1-1, with 7 bases aligning to TRBD1. Germline trimming cut 5 bases from V and 0 bases from J; bases unmatched to any gene: 6. This CDR3 region has 15 residues. In germline, CDR1 is MDHEN, CDR2 SYDVKM. The variable domain in full, completed from reference TRBV28 and TRBJ1-1, reads DVKVTQSSRYLVKRTGEKVFLECVQDMDHENMFWYRQDPGLGLRLIYFSYDVKMKEKGDIPEGYSVSREKKERFSLILESASTNQTSMYLCASSPGTEMNTEAFFGQGTRLTVV.

The sample holds a few counts of this clonotype. The chain couples TRBV5-1 to TRBJ1-1; TRBD1 might be the D (6 bases). Germline lookup yields CDR1 SGHRS and CDR2 YFSETQ. V dropped 4 bases and J dropped 4 bases, with 14 bases sitting between them. The CDR3 is made up of 14 amino acids. The CDR3 spells CASSLSGGATEAFF. The DNA of the CDR3 is TGCGCCAGCAGCCTGTCGGGGGGGGCCACTGAAGCTTTCTTT.

The V and J genes are TRBV19 and TRBJ2-1; TRBD2 aligns across 8 bases. Trimming at V came to 3 bases and at J to 5 bases, leaving 6 bases not matched to a gene. The germline V gene encodes CDR1 LNHDA and CDR2 SQIVND (reference sequence). The CDR3 has 15 residues. The CDR3 DNA is TGTGCCAGTAGTATCCGGCTAGCGGGCCACAATGAGCAGTTCTTC. It translates to CASSIRLAGHNEQFF. The variable domain in full, with the rest retrieved from reference TRBV19 and TRBJ2-1, is DGGITQSPKYLFRKEGQNVTLSCEQNLNHDAMYWYRQDPGQGLRLIYYSQIVNDFQKGDIAEGYSVSREKKESFPLTVTSAQKNPTAFYLCASSIRLAGHNEQFFGPGTRLTVL.

This clonotype has a count of ten or more. The chain couples TRBV5-6 to TRBJ2-7, with 7 positions matching TRBD2. The trim removed 4 bases at V and 2 bases at J, leaving 6 bases unmatched. Germline CDR1 is SGHDT and CDR2 is YYEEEE. The CDR3 loop spans 14 amino acids. The chain's CDR3 is CASSGGAGPYEQYF. The CDR3 bases are TGTGCCAGCAGCGGGGGAGCGGGACCCTACGAGCAGTACTTC.

The table lists this clonotype with a few counts. V is TRBV7-2 and J is TRBJ2-1; TRBD2 is a possible D gene (7 bases). Trimming removed 6 bases from V and 4 bases from J, with 22 bases in between. The CDR3 contains 17 residues. CDR1 is SGHTA, CDR2 FQGNSA, per germline. The CDR3 DNA reads as TGTGCCAGCAGAAGAAACCCGGGGGGCGGTTTTTACAATGAGCAGTTCTTC. Protein product: CASRRNPGGGFYNEQFF.

The chain employs TRBV7-4 and TRBJ1-1, with 7 bases that match TRBD1. V shed 1 base, J shed 2 bases, and the junction held 7 bases outside the gene matches. The CDR3 extends over 16 amino acids. CDR1 and CDR2 (germline): SGHVT, SQSDAQ. The DNA for the CDR3 is TGTGCCAGCAGCTTAGTCGGGCAGGGGGTCAACACTGAAGCTTTCTTT. Residues: CASSLVGQGVNTEAFF.

CDR3 DNA sequence: TGTGCCAGCAGCATGGGACAGGGATCTTACGAGCAGTACTTC. Translated, it gives CASSMGQGSYEQYF. The chain employs TRBV5-6 and TRBJ2-7; 9 nucleotides line up with TRBD1. The CDR3 loop spans 14 amino acids. The V gene's germline CDR1 is SGHDT and CDR2 YYEEEE. V shed 4 bases and J 4 bases; nucleotides not matched to a gene: 6.

J is TRBJ2-3 and V is TRBV12-3 or TRBV12-4; tentatively, D is TRBD1 or TRBD2 (5 bases each). The CDR3 runs to 13 residues. V was pared by 4 bases and J by 0 bases, with 5 bases between. The CDR3 coding sequence is TGTGCCAGCAGTTGGGACAGCACAGATACGCAGTATTTT. The encoded protein is CASSWDSTDTQYF.

The table lists this clonotype with a few counts. The gene calls are TRBV4-3 and TRBJ2-1; no definite D call. Germline lookup yields CDR1 LGHNA and CDR2 YSLEER. The CDR3 sequence is 16 residues long. With 3 bases removed from V and 5 bases from J, the gap between germline ends came to 17 bases. CDR3 protein: CASSHREVEDDNEQFF. In nucleotides, the CDR3 is TGCGCCAGCAGCCACCGAGAGGTAGAAGATGACAATGAGCAGTTCTTC.

This clonotype occurred a few times. The chain links TRBV10-3 to TRBJ2-7; 7 bases are a match to TRBD2. The CDR3 consists of 15 residues. The germline gives CDR1 ENHRY, CDR2 SYGVKD. Unmatched junction bases numbered 8, after V lost 4 bases and J lost 2 bases. CDR3 DNA sequence: TGTGCCATCAGTGGGGGCGGGAGTTCCCCCTACGAGCAGTACTTC. It is translated as CAISGGGSSPYEQYF.

This clonotype came up a few times. The chain joins TRBV27 to TRBJ1-5, with D uncertain. This CDR3 comprises 14 residues. The germline CDR1 and CDR2 sequences are MNHEY and SMNVEV (reference sequence). V lost 6 bases to trimming and J lost 9 bases, with 18 bases between them. CDR3 bases: TGTGCCAGCAGCCCCCTTATTGCACAATTGCCCCAGCATTTT. This encodes CASSPLIAQLPQHF.

This chain uses TRBV9 with TRBJ1-1; a weak D match, TRBD1 (5 bases). V was clipped by 5 bases and J by 6 bases, with 11 bases between them. Germline CDR1 and CDR2: SGDLS and YYNGEE. The CDR3 has 12 residues. CDR3 sequence: CASSALGAEAFF. DNA for the CDR3: TGTGCCAGCAGTGCCTTGGGGGCTGAAGCTTTCTTT.

The chain joins TRBV6-2 or TRBV6-3 to TRBJ2-3; D remains ambiguous. CDR1 and CDR2 (germline): MNHEY, SVGEGT. The CDR3 sequence is 14 residues long. V was pared by 5 bases and J by 0 bases, with 9 bases between. In DNA form, the CDR3 reads TGTGCCAGCAGTACCCGACCTAGCACAGATACGCAGTATTTT. Translation: CASSTRPSTDTQYF.

Ten or more counts support this clonotype. The gene calls are TRBV7-2 and TRBJ2-1; D is unclear. Looked up from germline, CDR1 is SGHTA and CDR2 is FQGNSA. The germline V and J ends were trimmed by 1 base and 9 bases, with 7 bases remaining between them. This CDR3 region has 12 residues. The CDR3 reads CASSLGGIEQFF. As DNA, the CDR3 is TGTGCCAGCAGCTTAGGGGGTATTGAGCAGTTCTTC.

V usage is TRBV2 and J usage is TRBJ2-4, with D perhaps matching TRBD1 (5 bases). CDR3 size: 14 residues. CDR1 is SNHLY, CDR2 FYNNEI, per germline. Trimming took off 3 bases at V and 2 bases at J, with 8 bases between the two ends. Here the CDR3 DNA reads TGTGCCAGCAGTGACAGGGTCCCCAAAAACATTCAGTACTTC. Amino acid sequence: CASSDRVPKNIQYF.

This sequence joins TRBV28 and TRBJ2-1; TRBD1 aligns across 7 bases. The V gene end was trimmed by 2 bases and the J gene end by 3 bases; junction bases not matched to a gene: 19. CDR1 and CDR2 from the germline V gene are MDHEN and SYDVKM. The CDR3 contains 20 residues. The CDR3 nucleotides read TGTGCCAGCAGTTTACCCCCCCCAAGACTCCGGGACAGCTTCTACAATGAGCAGTTCTTC. It is translated as CASSLPPPRLRDSFYNEQFF.